This TCR beta chain was observed in a study of blood T cell repertoires in COVID-19 (dated by TCRdb to the early 2020s). The study in broad terms: The collaborator samples originated in the United States, Italy and Spain and spanned the acute and convalescent phases of COVID-19. The material from the prospective study consisted of cDNA or gDNA derived from T cells, B-cell-depleted T cells, or PBMCs. Deeply sampled blood TCRbeta repertoires from subjects exposed to, actively infected with, or recovered from COVID-19 were included in the dataset. The repertoires were released in a freely available public database meant as a resource for research on the immune response to SARS-CoV-2. Samples came from the ongoing ImmuneRACE study (first 160 participants) plus 1,254 subjects from 6 global collaborators. The sample metadata nearly always contained a de-identified subject ID, COVID-19 status, age in years and sex. HLA class I and class II types, where available, came from metadata supplied by the sample provider rather than from assay-based typing. The investigation overall reported the following: Clinical and demographic metadata were provided uncurated, with the amount varying by source and participant.

The immunoSEQ Assay, a bias-controlled multiplex PCR, was used to amplify TCRbeta CDR3 regions from genomic DNA. Under the source paper's analysis protocol: The number of nucleated cells in each sample was estimated by amplification of reference gene primers within the assay. To quantify the absolute abundance of each unique TCRbeta CDR3 rearrangement, sequence reads were collapsed and filtered. For each sample, productive Simpson clonality was calculated by taking the square root of Simpson's diversity index across productive rearrangements. TCRdb holds this immuneACCESS table with in-frame rearrangements only. Some clones are missing; in checked studies, unresolved V genes explain under half, and the rest has no known cause. The V and J calls and clone size were taken over from that table, and D and trimming were inferred from the DNA. In all, the sample holds some 390,000 clones, and around 87% of those were seen once. In total, the top ten clones hold roughly 2% of the sample.

CDR1 and CDR2, looked up from the germline V gene, are SGDLS and YYNGEE. From the cysteine through the phenylalanine, the CDR3 covers 17 amino acids. Only CDR3 DNA remains: 51 bases, in frame from the first base. V ends up 4 bases short and J 2 bases short, with an unmatched junction base count of 13. Regarding this clone: What antigen it recognizes has not been identified. The record has no base qualities; no much larger clone is one base away.

In Seattle, one collaborating source enrolled patients while the infection was active and tracked those patients longitudinally over the course of disease. Whole blood was collected in K2EDTA tubes by collaborating institutions according to the institutions' own protocols. For TCRbeta analysis, collaborators shipped samples in one of three forms: frozen whole blood, isolated PBMCs, or DNA extracted from either of those sample types. Material: peripheral blood. The clonotype was recovered from a woman aged 55-75 years with COVID-19, enrolled during active disease. This receptor chain uses TRBV9 and TRBJ1-1; 8 bases in between match TRBD1. The CDR3: CASSPSPLTGENTEAFF. The nucleotide sequence reads TGTGCCAGCAGCCCCTCCCCGCTGACAGGGGAAAACACTGAAGCTTTCTTT.